This T cell receptor beta chain was identified in a study of cytomegalovirus exposure and HLA in healthy donors (dated by TCRdb to about 2017). Turning to the overall study: According to an earlier analysis of a few hundred of the donors, 150 million to 200 million T cells yielded 90 million to 130 million unique TCR beta sequences and less than 300 Gb of sequence data. Approximately 300 gigabases of sequencing data and around 85 million unique TCR sequences made up an early release that covered 500 to 700 HLA-typed donors. The genetic ancestry cluster associated with self-reported Caucasian donors included 81% of the roughly 380 genotyped donors. The study was designed to test whether signatures of past pathogen exposure could be identified by cataloging public T cell receptors. The study used immunosequencing to profile the T cell repertoires of 666 subjects and linked those repertoires to cytomegalovirus serostatus. In addition to the first cohort of roughly 670 subjects, a separate validation cohort of 120 different subjects was used. To predict cytomegalovirus infection status, the study brought together high-throughput TCR immunosequencing, statistical association of individual TCRs with disease status, and machine learning. A later analysis re-examined previously published TCR beta repertoires from more than 550 donors and added high-resolution HLA genotyping to investigate patterns of TCR occurrence. The later analysis used no new phenotypic data to find candidate immune exposures, relying instead on TCR beta sequences and their occurrence across donors. To decide whether each TCR beta V gene segment behaved as functional or pseudogenic, an earlier analysis of some 600 of the donors relied on high-throughput TCR beta sequencing. Alongside the repertoire data, information on donor age, sex, ethnicity and CMV serostatus was compiled. A later genetic analysis used genome-wide SNP genotypes for about three fifths of the 666 donors, treating that subset as a discovery cohort. Every repertoire in the discovery cohort had been generated on one and the same sequencing platform. Class I and class II HLA loci were covered by the typing at four-digit resolution. The number of donors typed differed by locus, with roughly 629-640 for A, B, C, DRB1 and DQB1, about 500 for DQA1, about 610 for DPA1, and under 490 for DPB1. A few DR-DQ haplotypes were treated as single units for association and clustering because of strong linkage in the cohort. On average, around 200,000 unique TCR beta nucleotide sequences were sequenced per donor among more than 350 genotyped donors of the cohort, with about 17% of those sequences being non-productive.

In total, 666 healthy bone marrow donors made up the cohort. At the time of sampling, every cohort member was nominally healthy, though immune exposures that went unrecorded were likely present. The donor was CMV seropositive and was included in the group of 250 to 350 seropositive cohort members. Every donor gave a peripheral blood sample, and the peripheral blood mononuclear cells from that sample were used for TCR beta sequencing. The Qiagen DNeasy Blood Extraction Kit was used to extract genomic DNA from the blood cell samples. Library method: the immunoSEQ multiplex PCR assay. For the multiplex PCR, a mixture combining 60 forward primers for TCR Vbeta segments and 13 reverse primers for TCR Jbeta segments was used. A multiplex PCR assay on genomic DNA amplified the CDR3 region of rearranged TCR beta genes. The Illumina HiSeq System was used to sequence the amplified TCR beta libraries as 87-base-pair reads. In the original analysis: In a later analysis, tens of millions of unique TCR beta chains were counted across the 650 to 700 repertoires, and roughly 10 million of these chains were shared by at least two donors. A nearest-neighbor algorithm error-corrected the raw reads and collapsed the reads into unique sequences, merging closely related sequences to remove PCR and sequencing errors. V, D and J gene segments were assigned by aligning CDR3 sequences to IMGT reference sequences. For a sequence to be retained, at least a six-nucleotide match to both a V gene segment and a J gene segment was required. Rearrangements were called productive when the CDR3 lacked stop codons and stayed in frame with V and J; all others were non-productive. Following IMGT convention, CDR3 was defined as the stretch from the second conserved V-encoded cysteine up to the conserved J-encoded phenylalanine. The earlier analysis of 500 to 750 of the donors excluded any sequence lacking an unambiguous match to a single V gene segment. An earlier analysis of fewer than 750 of the donors classified V segments as functional when productive rearrangements were above 56.7% and as segregating when the standard deviation between donors was above 5%. A statistical classification framework was built to diagnose cytomegalovirus status from the catalog of TCR beta chain sequences. V and J gene assignment, in a later analysis, came from comparing TCR nucleotide sequences with IMGT/GENE-DB human TR gene sequences. In a later analysis, CDR3 sequences and most-parsimonious VDJ recombination scenarios were assigned using the TCRdist pipeline. In a later analysis, each TCR beta chain was defined by its CDR3 amino acid sequence together with its V-gene family, and reads lacking a unique V-gene family were excluded. A later analysis removed several hundred highly shared, low-generation-probability nucleotide sequences to deal with suspected cross-contamination and a sequencing artifact. For each public chain, a later analysis derived a clonal expansion index from normalized ranks of inferred template counts within each repertoire. In a later analysis, generation probabilities were computed with a VDJ recombination model fitted to out-of-frame rearrangements, and the resulting probabilities were checked against IGoR. In a later analysis, hypergeometric tests were used to score TCR-TCR, TCR-HLA and TCR-CMV co-occurrence, with a repertoire-size bias correction applied to TCR pairs. A later analysis estimated false discovery rates by permuting HLA or CMV assignments 20 times. In a later analysis, co-occurring TCRs were grouped with DBSCAN, and TCRdist sequence similarity was added when clustering was performed within HLA-allele-positive subsets. Repertoires with fewer than 30,000 or more than 120,000 public chains, plus five repertoires with anomalous nucleotide sharing, were excluded from co-occurrence clustering. This immuneACCESS table, as held by TCRdb, lists in-frame sequences with V and J called but not all clones. Of the missing ones, under half trace to an unresolved V gene in checked studies; the others have no known cause. V and J calls and clone size follow that table, whereas D and trimming were derived from the DNA. Across this sample there are about 150,000 clones, with over 70% seen only once. Together, the top ten hold roughly 3% of the sample.

From the cysteine up to the phenylalanine, the CDR3 has a length of 15 residues. Of all the DNA, just the CDR3 is kept, 45 bases in frame from base 1. For CDR1 and CDR2, the germline V gene lists MDHEN and SYDVKM. Clipping removes 6 bases from V and 7 bases from J, with 9 as the unmatched junction base count. What the work shows at the level of the full study, not this receptor alone: Because HLA typing was missing for some donors at each locus, association tests included only the typed subset. The cohort was sequenced for TCR beta chains only, and without alpha or paired-chain data the features that could be detected were limited. According to a later analysis, TCR association rates differed among HLA loci, with DRB1 alleles showing the most associated TCRs and HLA-C alleles showing the fewest. For the cohort, immune exposure information was limited to CMV serostatus. Correlated functional status among segregating V segments might reflect linkage disequilibrium, but an unknown experimental factor could not be ruled out. In a later analysis, more than 15,000 TCR beta sequences were associated with specific HLA alleles at a false discovery rate of 0.05. Most TCR sequences were observed very rarely across donors, whereas some public TCRs were present in many individuals. Broadly in line with IMGT annotations, most TCR beta V segments showed up in productive rearrangements about 90% or about 30% of the time in an earlier analysis of several hundred of the donors. A total of 150 or so TCR beta chains were listed by the study as associated with cytomegalovirus. Some IMGT-functional V segments, including TRBV6-2 and TRBV6-3, could not be told apart with the 87-base-pair reads, so those segments were excluded. A cluster of highly shared sequence variants was judged likely to represent a technical artifact of the sequencing pipeline. A later analysis found that HLA-associated TCR beta chains were more clonally expanded and had lower generation probabilities than equally common non-associated chains. In a later analysis, most CMV-associated TCR beta chains were found to appear HLA-restricted, with HLA associations seemingly driven largely by CMV exposure. Three of the identified cytomegalovirus-associated TCR beta chains were confirmed in vitro to be specific for cytomegalovirus antigens. A later genetic analysis associated a missense DCLRE1C variant with V-gene and J-gene trimming of TCR beta chains, and an independent cohort replicated the association. Because counts were too low, roughly 16 rarely observed V segments, including chromosome 9 orphons, were left out of the earlier analysis of about 500 of the donors. Cytomegalovirus status was reported to be diagnosed by the classifier with high specificity and sensitivity in both the original and validation cohorts. Presence/absence analyses assumed roughly uniform sequencing depth across donors, an assumption that may not hold. When HLA alleles, especially DR and DQ, strongly co-occurred, TCR associations were difficult to assign to individual alleles. Several of the top co-occurrence clusters appeared to be linked to parvovirus B19, influenza, CMV and Epstein-Barr virus, according to a later analysis. A further reported finding was that TCR beta sequences accurately predicted the HLA-A and HLA-B alleles for most subjects in the first cohort. According to the authors, the approach could potentially be generalized to other disease states and immunological phenotypes. A later genetic analysis reported fewer N-insertions in productive TCRs among donors in an Asian-associated ancestry cluster than the approximately 670-donor mean.

Worth noting for this clone: Which antigen it targets is not known. No qualities accompany the bases; no much larger clone lies one base away.

This TCR was recovered from a woman aged 45-65 years in good health and CMV-seropositive. The chain was built from TRBV28 and TRBJ2-1, and 10 bases in between align with TRBD1. Sequencing used PBMCs. For the CDR3, the sequence is CASRGGQGRGNEQFF. The sequenced DNA is TGTGCCAGCAGGGGGGGACAGGGGCGAGGTAATGAGCAGTTCTTC. Supplemented by the reference TRBV28 and TRBJ2-1 proteins around the CDR3, the complete variable domain is DVKVTQSSRYLVKRTGEKVFLECVQDMDHENMFWYRQDPGLGLRLIYFSYDVKMKEKGDIPEGYSVSREKKERFSLILESASTNQTSMYLCASRGGQGRGNEQFFGPGTRLTVL.